The clone carrying this TCR beta chain turned up a few times. In TCRdb, the RT-PCR reads were re-called with MiXCR into one record per CDR3 protein. The profile covers 650,000 to 800,000 distinct CDR3 sequences, with 12% to 15% appearing a single time and just over 3.5% taken by the ten largest. This clonotype originated in a female donor in good health, serving as a healthy control. The sequenced sample consisted of memory CD4+ T cells from blood.

CDR3 in amino acids: CSAPGTVVGYTF. The CDR3 coding sequence is TGCAGTGCTCCGGGGACAGTGGTTGGCTACACCTTC. The chain combines TRBV20-1 with TRBJ1-2; TRBD1 aligns across 7 bases. Germline V gene data show CDR1 as DFQATT and CDR2 as SNEGSKA (reference sequence). This CDR3 comprises 12 residues. V was pared by 5 bases and J by 7 bases, with 7 bases of the junction left unmatched.